This TCR beta chain was documented in a study of T cell responses to AZD1222 COVID-19 vaccine. CDR3 length equals 13 residues. V was pared by 5 bases and J by 4 bases, with 12 bases between. Per germline, CDR1 MNHEY and CDR2 SVGEGT. Details on this clone: Its target is unknown.

Study conclusions and caveats: Repertoires were sampled only after the peak T cell response. Nearly half of spike-specific TCRs reportedly go after variant regions that carry no mutations.

Using immunoSEQ multiplex PCR, the repertoire was profiled, and TCRdb retains in-frame clones only, with some absent. The repertoire holds about 130,000 clones, roughly 91% seen once, with about 4.5% in the top ten. The V and J genes are TRBV6-2 or TRBV6-3 and TRBJ2-7, with D perhaps matching TRBD1 (6 bases). Specimen: peripheral blood, collected on day 0 of MenACWY control vaccination. The clonotype was recovered from an adult in good health. The CDR3 region has the DNA TGTGCCAGCAGTGACGGACAGCCTTACGAGCAGTACGTC. This gives the protein CASSDGQPYEQYV.